Listed here are 3 T cell receptor beta chains from one sample, sequenced in a study of regulatory T cells in long-lasting Graves disease (dated by TCRdb to the early 2020s). The receptor library was made with multiplex PCR. Sequencing was carried out with an Illumina HiSeq 4000. TCR beta libraries were built with iRepertoire HTBI primers and Arm-PCR amplification of CDR3 regions. Clones were called with MiXCR by TCRdb after fastp trimmed the public reads at Q25, and only in-frame beta chains were retained. Each record represents a unique CDR3 protein, reported with the most common genes and DNA among its rows. Recorded for this sample are over 500,000 distinct CDR3 sequences; 15% to 20% of them occurred a single time. The ten biggest clones cover more than 10% of the sample. Reading the label with the study, this specimen's time point is: newly diagnosed GD, antithyroid drugs for less than 3 months. For both TCR sequencing and RNA sequencing, RNA was extracted from PBMCs using TRIzol.

These sequences were also reported in another study, on T cells in Graves' hyperthyroidism and ophthalmopathy.

The input for sequencing was peripheral blood mononuclear cells (PBMCs), taken at new diagnosis, from a patient treated with antithyroid drugs. The receptors here all came from a man younger than 30 with Graves disease. Donor details come from another sample of the same person, matched by shared clones.

The sample holds a few counts of this clonotype. The chain uses TRBV28 and TRBJ1-4; D call uncertain. Germline loops: CDR1 MDHEN, CDR2 SYDVKM. The CDR3 loop spans 14 amino acids. Trimming removed 2 bases at V and 5 bases at J, with 9 bases between. Here the CDR3 reads CASSLIVSNEKLFF. The CDR3 DNA reads TGTGCCAGCAGTTTAATCGTTTCAAATGAAAAACTGTTTTTT.

This clonotype was recorded at least ten times. The chain couples TRBV20-1 to TRBJ2-5; 9 bases match TRBD2. CDR1 and CDR2 (germline): DFQATT, SNEGSKA (reference sequence). There are 14 residues in the CDR3. V was clipped by 5 bases and J by 6 bases; unmatched bases: 10. The CDR3 nucleotides read TGCAGTGCTCGACGGACTAGCGAGTTGAAGACCCAGTACTTC. It encodes CSARRTSELKTQYF.

CDR3 DNA: TGTGCCAGCAGTTTGCCAGGGGGTGAGAGTGGCTACACCTTC. As protein: CASSLPGGESGYTF. The V gene is TRBV28, the J gene TRBJ1-2; TRBD1 agrees at 7 bases. J lost 7 bases, V lost 3 bases, and 8 bases had no gene match. The CDR3 totals 14 residues. Germline CDR1 MDHEN, CDR2 SYDVKM.